A selection of T cell receptor beta chains follows, all from one sample in a study of T cells in narcolepsy. Sequenced by immunoSEQ multiplex PCR; TCRdb stores in-frame clones only, minus some. The sample shows 25,000 to 35,000 clones, 79% of them seen only once. The sequenced sample consisted of memory (CD45RA-) CD4+ T cells from blood. Receptors were obtained from a human donor in good health. CDR3s include the opening cysteine and the closing phenylalanine or tryptophan. Each record gives: V gene, D gene, J gene, clone size, CDR3 DNA, CDR3 protein. D genes are given only for firm matches. The size field is filled for only some rows; it gives once, few, many or a size class.

TRBV19	TRBD1	TRBJ1-2	.	TGTGCCAGTAGTCTCGACAGGGATTATGGCTACACCTTC	CASSLDRDYGYTF
TRBV7-3	.	TRBJ2-5	.	TGTGCCAGCAGCTTGGACAGACAAGAGACCCAGTACTTC	CASSLDRQETQYF
TRBV5-1	TRBD1	TRBJ2-7	.	TGCGCCAGCAGCTTGGGAGACAGGGGCCACTACGAGCAGTACTTC	CASSLGDRGHYEQYF
TRBV7-9	.	TRBJ2-7	.	TGTGCCAGCAGCCCCGACAGGGATAGCGGCGAGCAGTACTTC	CASSPDRDSGEQYF
TRBV11-2	.	TRBJ1-1	.	TGTGCCAGCAGCTTAGCCAATGGCAACACTGAAGCTTTCTTT	CASSLANGNTEAFF
TRBV7-2	.	TRBJ2-2	.	TGTGCCAGCAGTCGTCAAAGGTCCGGGGAGCTGTTTTTT	CASSRQRSGELFF
TRBV6-1	TRBD1	TRBJ2-7	once	TGTGCCAGCAGTTCGGCTAACAGGGGGCGCTACGAGCAGTACTTC	CASSSANRGRYEQYF
TRBV28	.	TRBJ1-2	.	TGTGCCAGCAGTTCATCTATTCCGGGGGCCTATGGCTACACCTTC	CASSSSIPGAYGYTF
TRBV4-1	TRBD1	TRBJ2-7	.	TGCGCCAGCAGCCGCGCAATAACGGGACAGGGAACCTACGAGCAGTACTTC	CASSRAITGQGTYEQYF
TRBV4-3	.	TRBJ2-5	.	TGCGCCAGCAGCCAAGCGTACCCCCAAGTGGAGGCCCCAGAGACCCAGTACTTC	CASSQAYPQVEAPETQYF
TRBV15	TRBD1	TRBJ1-2	once	TGTGCCACCAGCAGTGGACAGGGAGTGTCCTGGATCACCTTC	CATSSGQGVSWITF
TRBV6-1	TRBD1	TRBJ2-7	once	TGTGCCAGCAGTGATGTCGGGTACGGACAGGGAGGATACGAGCAGTACTTC	CASSDVGYGQGGYEQYF
TRBV19	TRBD2	TRBJ2-7	.	TGTGCCAGTAGTATCAGACTAGCTGTCGAGCAGTACTTC	CASSIRLAVEQYF
TRBV6-1	.	TRBJ1-3	.	TGTGCCAGCAGGGATCGAGGGACTCGCGGAAACACCATATATTTT	CASRDRGTRGNTIYF
TRBV7-3	.	TRBJ2-1	.	TGTGCCAGCAGCTTACAAGCGGGTTCCTACAATGAGCAGTTCTTC	CASSLQAGSYNEQFF
TRBV5-4	.	TRBJ1-1	.	TGTGCCAGCAGCTTGTGGGGGGACACTGAAGCTTTCTTT	CASSLWGDTEAFF
TRBV19	TRBD2	TRBJ2-5	.	TGTGCCAGTAGCCGGAACCCACGGGGGGGAATCGAGACCCAGTACTTC	CASSRNPRGGIETQYF
TRBV29-1	TRBD2	TRBJ2-7	once	TGCAGCGTAAAAATTAGCGGGACGCCTTACGAGCAGTACTTC	CSVKISGTPYEQYF
TRBV6-1	.	TRBJ1-5	.	TGTGCCAGCGGAAAACAGCTCCAGCATTTT	CASGKQLQHF
TRBV6-6	.	TRBJ2-6	.	TGTGCCAGCTGTAAGGGGGGCGTTGGGGCCAACGTCCTGACTTTC	CASCKGGVGANVLTF
TRBV7-2	TRBD2	TRBJ2-3	.	TGTGCCAGCAGCTTAATCCTGGCGGGGGGGACGCAGTATTTT	CASSLILAGGTQYF
TRBV6-1	.	TRBJ1-4	.	TGTGCCAGCAGTGAAGGGGGGGCCCTTAATGAAAAACTGTTTTTT	CASSEGGALNEKLFF
TRBV5-1	.	TRBJ2-3	.	TGCGCCAGCAGCTCGGACACCGGGACAGATACGCAGTATTTT	CASSSDTGTDTQYF
TRBV18	TRBD2	TRBJ2-7	.	TGTGCCAGCTCACCTTACCCCTGGGGGGGCGAGCAGTACTTC	CASSPYPWGGEQYF
TRBV10-3	.	TRBJ2-3	.	TGTGCCATCAGTGCGCACACAGATACGCAGTATTTT	CAISAHTDTQYF
TRBV28	.	TRBJ1-6	.	TGTGCCAGCAATCCCACAGGGTTCTCCTATAATTCACCCCTCCACTTT	CASNPTGFSYNSPLHF
TRBV6-6	.	TRBJ1-5	few	TGTGCCAGCAGTTACGGGGGGGAACGACAGCCCCAGCATTTT	CASSYGGERQPQHF
TRBV7-2	.	TRBJ1-4	.	TGTGCCAGCAGCTCCCCCGGTCCGGGGGCTACTGAAAAACTGTTTTTT	CASSSPGPGATEKLFF
TRBV11-3	.	TRBJ2-1	.	TGTGCCAGCAGTGGCAGGACTACCCAAGTTGATGAGCAGTTCTTC	CASSGRTTQVDEQFF
TRBV11-2	.	TRBJ1-2	.	TGTGCCAGCAGCCCCCGTCCCACCGCTGGGGGCTACACCTTC	CASSPRPTAGGYTF
TRBV5-8	.	TRBJ1-4	.	TGTGCCAGCAGCTTGGAGGGGGTTATCAATGAAAAACTGTTTTTT	CASSLEGVINEKLFF
TRBV7-3	.	TRBJ2-2	.	TGTGCCAGCAGCTTAGGAGGTTCACCCGGGGAGCTGTTTTTT	CASSLGGSPGELFF
TRBV6-6	TRBD1	TRBJ1-2	.	TGTGCCAGCAGAAAACAGGGGATAGGTGGCTACACCTTC	CASRKQGIGGYTF
TRBV19	TRBD2	TRBJ2-1	.	TGTGCCAGTACCGTGAAACGGGGGGGCTCTTACAATGAGCAGTTCTTC	CASTVKRGGSYNEQFF
TRBV27	.	TRBJ2-7	.	TGTGCCAGCAGTTCCGGGTTCCTCAACAACGAGCAGTACTTC	CASSSGFLNNEQYF
TRBV4-1	.	TRBJ2-4	few	TGCGCCAGCAGTTCGGCGGTTATAGCCAAAAACATTCAGTACTTC	CASSSAVIAKNIQYF
TRBV5-1	TRBD2	TRBJ2-5	.	TGCGCCAGCAGCTCCGGACTAGCGGGAGGGCGGGAGACCCAGTACTTC	CASSSGLAGGRETQYF
TRBV27	.	TRBJ2-3	.	TGTGCCAGCAGTTTATCCAACAGACCCCTAGATACGCAGTATTTT	CASSLSNRPLDTQYF
TRBV7-2	.	TRBJ2-7	.	TGTGCCAGCAGCCTCAGGGGCACCTACGAGCAGTACTTC	CASSLRGTYEQYF
TRBV7-9	.	TRBJ1-2	.	TGTGCCAGCAGCCTACAGGATAAAGCTAACTATGGCTACACCTTC	CASSLQDKANYGYTF
TRBV7-9	.	TRBJ2-3	.	TGTGCCAGCAGCCCAAGGATGCGGCTAACAGATACGCAGTATTTT	CASSPRMRLTDTQYF
TRBV27	.	TRBJ2-1	.	TGTGCCAGCCGTAGAGGTGGAAGCTCCTACAATGAGCAGTTCTTC	CASRRGGSSYNEQFF
TRBV19	.	TRBJ1-4	.	TGTGCCAGTAGTCGTTCTCGGGGAGGACAAACTAATGAAAAACTGTTTTTT	CASSRSRGGQTNEKLFF
TRBV6-8	.	TRBJ2-7	.	TGTGCCAGCAGTTACTCTAGGATGGGCGAGCAGTACTTC	CASSYSRMGEQYF
TRBV13	.	TRBJ1-4	few	TGTGCCAGCAGCTTTTACAGGGAGGCGGCAAAACTGTTTTTT	CASSFYREAAKLFF
TRBV2	TRBD1	TRBJ2-7	few	TGTGCCAGCAGTGTCCCCGGGACAGGGAACGACGAGCAGTACTTC	CASSVPGTGNDEQYF
TRBV7-9	.	TRBJ2-1	.	TGTGCCAGCAGCCGTTTTACTACCGGAAGTAATGAGCAGTTCTTC	CASSRFTTGSNEQFF
TRBV5-1	.	TRBJ1-3	.	TGCGCCAGCAGCTTTACCTGGGGCTCTGGAAACACCATATATTTT	CASSFTWGSGNTIYF
TRBV11-3	.	TRBJ2-7	.	TGTGCCAGCAGCTTAGAAGTGCAGGGCAGGCAGTACTTC	CASSLEVQGRQYF
TRBV9	TRBD2	TRBJ2-7	few	TGTGCCAGCAGCGTAGGGAGCGGGGGGGAATACGAGCAGTACTTC	CASSVGSGGEYEQYF
TRBV6-5	.	TRBJ2-7	.	TGTGCCAGCAGTGACTCCGGACAGAGCTCCTACGAGCAGTACTTC	CASSDSGQSSYEQYF
TRBV18	TRBD1	TRBJ2-3	.	TGTGCCAGCTCACCAACGAGACAGGGATCCACAGATACGCAGTATTTT	CASSPTRQGSTDTQYF
TRBV5-5	TRBD1	TRBJ1-4	.	TGTGCCAGCAGCCGGACCGGGACAGGTTATTCAACTAATGAAAAACTGTTTTTT	CASSRTGTGYSTNEKLFF
TRBV11-2	.	TRBJ1-5	.	TGTGCCAGCAAGCGGGGCCTCAATCAGCCCCAGCATTTT	CASKRGLNQPQHF
TRBV7-9	.	TRBJ2-1	.	TGTGCCAGCAGCTTAGTTTCGGAAGAGCAGTTCTTC	CASSLVSEEQFF
TRBV6-1	TRBD1	TRBJ2-3	.	TGTGCCAGCAGGAAGACAGGGTCCGCAGATACGCAGTATTTT	CASRKTGSADTQYF
TRBV2	.	TRBJ1-4	few	TGTGCCAGCATGGGTAATGGGGAGAGGTTTTTT	CASMGNGERFF
TRBV11-2	TRBD1	TRBJ1-2	.	TGTGCCAGCAGCCCGACGAGGGGGCGCGTTCATGGTGGCTACACCTTC	CASSPTRGRVHGGYTF
TRBV5-5	TRBD2	TRBJ2-7	.	TGTGCCAGCAGCTACCGACTAGCGGGAGCCTACGAGCAGTACTTC	CASSYRLAGAYEQYF
TRBV7-2	.	TRBJ2-1	.	TGTGCCAGCTTTAAGCAGGGTCAAGATGAGCAGTTCTTC	CASFKQGQDEQFF